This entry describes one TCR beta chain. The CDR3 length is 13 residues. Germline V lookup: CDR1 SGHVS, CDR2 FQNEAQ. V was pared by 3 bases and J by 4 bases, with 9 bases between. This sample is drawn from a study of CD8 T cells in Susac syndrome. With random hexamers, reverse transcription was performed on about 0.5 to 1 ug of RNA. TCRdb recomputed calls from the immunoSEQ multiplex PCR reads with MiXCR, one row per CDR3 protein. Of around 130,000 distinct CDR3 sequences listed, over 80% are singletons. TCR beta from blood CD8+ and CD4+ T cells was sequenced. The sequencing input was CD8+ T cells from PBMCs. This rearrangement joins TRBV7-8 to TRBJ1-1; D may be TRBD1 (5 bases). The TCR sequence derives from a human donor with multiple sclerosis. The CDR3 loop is CASSLGTATEAFF. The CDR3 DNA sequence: TGTGCCAGCAGCTTGGGGACGGCCACTGAAGCTTTCTTT.